This T cell receptor beta chain was documented in a study of control samples from healthy donors and cancer patients. The CDR3 totals 16 residues. Trimming took 1 base from V and 6 from J; bases not matched to a gene: 5. CDR1 and CDR2 from the germline V gene are SGHTA and FQGNSA. The repertoire was sequenced with immunoSEQ multiplex PCR; TCRdb's copy has only in-frame clones and lacks some. The table has fewer than 120,000 clones, approximately 90% seen once. The clonotype was recovered from a woman aged 60-75 years with lung cancer. The chain carries TRBV7-2 and TRBJ2-3, with 12 bases matching TRBD2. Sequenced material: PBMCs. CDR3 loop: CASSLEWLAGGDTQYF. The DNA for the CDR3 is TGTGCCAGCAGCTTAGAATGGCTAGCGGGAGGGGATACGCAGTATTTT.